This T cell receptor beta chain was sequenced during a study of blood T cell repertoires in COVID-19. Study-level background: Material from acute and convalescent COVID-19 was sourced from the United States, Italy and Spain. PBMCs, B-cell-depleted T cells, or T cells provided the cDNA or gDNA that made up the material.

TCRdb's table, derived via immunoSEQ multiplex PCR, lists solely in-frame clones and lacks some. This table holds about 270,000 clones, nearly 90% found once. In terms of age and location, participants ranged from roughly 18 to 90 years and lived in 24 US areas. Cohort allocation depended upon clinical history that participants reported. CDR1 and CDR2 from the germline V gene are SGHRS and YFSETQ. Trimming removed 3 bases from V and 5 bases from J; junction bases left unmatched: 1. The CDR3 loop spans 14 amino acids. The rearrangement uses TRBV5-1 and TRBJ2-7; 14 bases fit TRBD2. The TCR sequence derives from a woman aged 25 to 39 who had recovered from COVID-19. Sequences were obtained from PBMCs or T cells enriched from blood (not recorded which). The CDR3 nucleotides read TGCGCCAGCAGCTCGGGACTAGCGGGAGACGAGCAGTACTTC. Residues: CASSSGLAGDEQYF.